Sequencing of this TCR beta chain was carried out in a study of T cell responses to AZD1222 COVID-19 vaccine. General study findings and limits: With dominance at 160-218 and 743-854, vaccine-associated CD4 TCRs spanned spike. White British people made up most donors, females outnumbered males, and clonal diversity was possibly underestimated. Of spike-specific TCRs, nearly half reportedly target regions left unmutated in variants.

The protocol was immunoSEQ multiplex PCR, while the TCRdb copy is restricted to in-frame clones and leaves out a portion. Among 100,000 to 150,000 clones, 75% to 95% were seen once, and the ten largest hold 3.5% to 4.5%. Trimming took off 3 bases at V and 0 bases at J, with 13 bases between the two ends. The CDR3 runs to 16 residues. Per germline, CDR1 MDHEN and CDR2 SYDVKM. Remarks on this clone: The antigen remains undetermined.

J is TRBJ2-3 and V is TRBV28, with D possibly being TRBD2 (5 bases). This sequence originates from an adult who received the MenACWY meningococcal vaccine as a control. Sequenced here: peripheral blood, sampled 28 days after the second dose of the MenACWY control vaccine. The CDR3 is CASSFAQRPSTDTQYF. The DNA for the CDR3 is TGTGCCAGCAGTTTCGCGCAGCGGCCTAGCACAGATACGCAGTATTTT. Together with reference TRBV28 and TRBJ2-3, the CDR3 gives the full variable domain: DVKVTQSSRYLVKRTGEKVFLECVQDMDHENMFWYRQDPGLGLRLIYFSYDVKMKEKGDIPEGYSVSREKKERFSLILESASTNQTSMYLCASSFAQRPSTDTQYFGPGTRLTVL.